A selection of T cell receptor beta chains follows, all from one sample in a study of blood T cell repertoires in COVID-19. TCRdb's table, derived via immunoSEQ multiplex PCR, lists solely in-frame clones and lacks some. Altogether roughly 280,000 clones are present, approximately 81% being singletons, with the ten largest covering under 5%. Sequenced sample: peripheral blood. The source of these receptors is a man aged 60 to 75 with acute or convalescent COVID-19. The CDR3 runs from the conserved cysteine through the conserved F or W. A D gene is named only where the DNA matches it firmly. Clone size is given for some rows only: seen once, a few or many times, or a class if the clone is expanded.

j_gene | v_gene | abundance | d_gene | CDR3aa | CDR3nt
TRBJ2-1 | TRBV7-9 | NA | TRBD1 | CASSRRWGQGYNEQFF | TGTGCCAGCAGCCGCCGGTGGGGACAGGGGTACAATGAGCAGTTCTTC
TRBJ1-2 | TRBV2 | few | TRBD1 | CASSIRDRADYGYTF | TGTGCCAGCAGTATCCGGGACAGGGCTGACTATGGCTACACCTTC
TRBJ2-5 | TRBV2 | NA | TRBD2 | CASSGGLETQYF | TGTGCCAGCAGCGGGGGGTTGGAGACCCAGTACTTC
TRBJ1-4 | TRBV28 | once | NA | CASSLPGANEKLFF | TGTGCCAGCAGTTTACCGGGGGCTAATGAAAAACTGTTTTTT
TRBJ1-4 | TRBV19 | NA | TRBD1 | CAVKGQGEEKLFF | TGTGCCGTAAAAGGACAGGGAGAAGAAAAACTGTTTTTT
TRBJ2-5 | TRBV4-1 | once | NA | CASSLRETQYF | TGCGCCAGCAGCCTTAGAGAGACCCAGTACTTC
TRBJ2-1 | TRBV7-9 | NA | NA | CASSLVGRDNEQFF | TGTGCCAGCAGCCTCGTGGGGCGTGACAATGAGCAGTTCTTC
TRBJ2-5 | TRBV7-3 | NA | TRBD1 | CASSLTGTGKETQYF | TGTGCCAGCAGCTTAACTGGGACAGGAAAAGAGACCCAGTACTTC
TRBJ2-3 | TRBV5-1 | NA | TRBD2 | CASSLTPSGGEDTQYF | TGCGCCAGCAGCTTGACGCCTAGCGGGGGGGAGGATACGCAGTATTTT
TRBJ1-5 | TRBV2 | NA | NA | CASSGGGAHGSNQPQHF | TGTGCCAGCAGTGGGGGGGGTGCACACGGGAGCAATCAGCCCCAGCATTTT
TRBJ1-2 | TRBV6-5 | NA | NA | CASSSTGSYGYTF | TGTGCCAGCAGTTCGACAGGATCTTATGGCTACACCTTC
TRBJ1-3 | TRBV12-3/TRBV12-4 | NA | NA | CASSGDIGNTIYF | TGTGCCAGCAGCGGGGATATCGGAAACACCATATATTTT
TRBJ2-7 | TRBV6-5 | once | TRBD1 | CASSNPPGQGYEQYF | TGTGCCAGCAGTAACCCTCCGGGACAGGGCTACGAGCAGTACTTC